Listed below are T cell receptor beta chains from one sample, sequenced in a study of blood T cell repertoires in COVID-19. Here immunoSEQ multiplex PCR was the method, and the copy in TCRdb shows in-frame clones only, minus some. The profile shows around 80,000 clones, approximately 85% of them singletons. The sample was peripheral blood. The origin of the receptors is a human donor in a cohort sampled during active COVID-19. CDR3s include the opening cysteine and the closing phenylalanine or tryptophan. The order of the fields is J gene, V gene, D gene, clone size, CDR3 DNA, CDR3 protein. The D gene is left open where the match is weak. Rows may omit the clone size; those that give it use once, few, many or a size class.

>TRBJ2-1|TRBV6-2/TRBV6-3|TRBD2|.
TGTGCCAGCAGTTACTTAGGACTAGCGGGATCTCACGGGGGTGAGCAGTTCTTC
CASSYLGLAGSHGGEQFF
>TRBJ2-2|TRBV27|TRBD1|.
TGTGCCAGCGGGGTAAGGGGGCGCGACACCGGGGAGCTGTTTTTT
CASGVRGRDTGELFF
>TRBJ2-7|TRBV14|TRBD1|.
TGTGCCAGCAGCCTCCTCCCGGGACAGGGTCCCTCGGGCGAGCAGTACTTC
CASSLLPGQGPSGEQYF
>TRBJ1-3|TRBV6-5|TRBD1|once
TGTGCCGGCGGGGACAGGTCCCTCTCTGGAAACACCATATATTTT
CAGGDRSLSGNTIYF
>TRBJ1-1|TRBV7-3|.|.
TGTGCCAGCAGCTATACAGGAAACACTGAAGCTTTCTTT
CASSYTGNTEAFF
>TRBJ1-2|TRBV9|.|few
TGTGCCAGCAGCTCCTCACCCAGGCAAGGCTATGGCTACACCTTC
CASSSSPRQGYGYTF
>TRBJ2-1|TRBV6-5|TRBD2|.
TGTGCCAGCAGTTCCCAGACTAGCGGGTCTTACAATGAGCAGTTCTTC
CASSSQTSGSYNEQFF
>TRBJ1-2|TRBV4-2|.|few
TGTGCCAGCAGTCAAGATCGACGACATATCTATGGCTACACCTTC
CASSQDRRHIYGYTF
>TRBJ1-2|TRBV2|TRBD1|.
TGTGCCAGCAGGAGGGACAGGGGGATTAACTATGGCTACACCTTC
CASRRDRGINYGYTF
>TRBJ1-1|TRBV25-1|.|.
TGTGCCAGCAGCTCCCCGGGAGGCGGCGGGGCAATATTGAAAGCTTTCTTT
CASSSPGGGGAILKAFF
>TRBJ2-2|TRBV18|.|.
TGTGCCAGCTCACCATCCGGCCGGGGGATAGGCACCGGGGAGCTGTTTTTT
CASSPSGRGIGTGELFF
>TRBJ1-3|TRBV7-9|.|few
TGTGCCAGCAGCCCCACAGACACCATATATTTT
CASSPTDTIYF
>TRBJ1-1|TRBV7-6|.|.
TGTGCCAGCAGCTTAGAACAGAACACTGAAGCTTTCTTT
CASSLEQNTEAFF
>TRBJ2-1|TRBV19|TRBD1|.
TGTGCCAGTAGTACCACAGGGGGCCACGCAAGTGAGCAGTTCTTC
CASSTTGGHASEQFF
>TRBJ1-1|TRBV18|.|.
TGTGCCAGCTCACCAAGGGGAGCGGGGACTGAAGCTTTCTTT
CASSPRGAGTEAFF
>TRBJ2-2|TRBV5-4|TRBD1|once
TGTGCCAGCAGCTTAGAACAGGGGCCGACCGGGGAGCTGTTTTTT
CASSLEQGPTGELFF
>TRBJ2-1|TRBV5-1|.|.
TGCGCCAGCAGCTTGGAGTCCGGCGGGGATGAGCAGTTCTTC
CASSLESGGDEQFF
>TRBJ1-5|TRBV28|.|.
TGTGCCAGCAGTTTATTCGCGAGGCCCCAGCATTTT
CASSLFARPQHF